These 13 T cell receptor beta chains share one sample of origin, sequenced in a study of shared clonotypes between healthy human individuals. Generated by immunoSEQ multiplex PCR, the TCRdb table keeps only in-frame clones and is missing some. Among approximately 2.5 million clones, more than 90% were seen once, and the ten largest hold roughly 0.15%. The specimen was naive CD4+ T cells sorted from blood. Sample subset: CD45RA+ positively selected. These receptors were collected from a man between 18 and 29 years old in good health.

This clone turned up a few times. CDR3 residues: CASSPTGGNQPQHF. CDR3 bases: TGTGCCAGCAGCCCGACAGGGGGCAATCAGCCCCAGCATTTT. The chain carries TRBV6-6 and TRBJ1-5; TRBD1 aligns across 8 bases. The CDR3 loop spans 14 amino acids. Trimming cost V 6 bases and J 2 bases; bases outside gene matches: 3. The V gene's germline CDR1 is MNHNY and CDR2 SVGAGI (reference sequence).

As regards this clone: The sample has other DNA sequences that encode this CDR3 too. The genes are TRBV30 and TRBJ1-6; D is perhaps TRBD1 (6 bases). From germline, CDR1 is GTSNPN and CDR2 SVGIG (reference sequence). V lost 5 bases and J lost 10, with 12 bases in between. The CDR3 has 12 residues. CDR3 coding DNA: TGTGCCTGGGGGCGGGGGGGCTCACCCCTCCACTTT. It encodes CAWGRGGSPLHF.

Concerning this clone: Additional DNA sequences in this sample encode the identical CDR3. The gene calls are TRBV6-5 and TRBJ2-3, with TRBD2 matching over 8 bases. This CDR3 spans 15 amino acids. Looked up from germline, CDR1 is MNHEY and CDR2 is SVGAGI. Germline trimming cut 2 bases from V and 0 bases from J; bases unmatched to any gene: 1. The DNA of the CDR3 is TGTGCCAGCAGTTACGGACTAGCCAGCACAGATACGCAGTATTTT. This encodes CASSYGLASTDTQYF.

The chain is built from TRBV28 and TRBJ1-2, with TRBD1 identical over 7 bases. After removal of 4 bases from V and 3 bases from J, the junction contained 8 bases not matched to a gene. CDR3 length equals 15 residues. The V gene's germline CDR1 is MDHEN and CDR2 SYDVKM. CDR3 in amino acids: CASSSPGGNYYGYTF. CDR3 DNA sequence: TGTGCCAGCAGTTCCCCAGGGGGGAATTACTATGGCTACACCTTC.

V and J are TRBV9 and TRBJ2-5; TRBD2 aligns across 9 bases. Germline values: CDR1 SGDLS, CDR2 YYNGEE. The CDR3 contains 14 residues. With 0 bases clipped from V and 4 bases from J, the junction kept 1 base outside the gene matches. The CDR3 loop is CASSVEAGGETQYF. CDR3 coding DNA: TGTGCCAGCAGCGTAGAAGCGGGGGGAGAGACCCAGTACTTC.

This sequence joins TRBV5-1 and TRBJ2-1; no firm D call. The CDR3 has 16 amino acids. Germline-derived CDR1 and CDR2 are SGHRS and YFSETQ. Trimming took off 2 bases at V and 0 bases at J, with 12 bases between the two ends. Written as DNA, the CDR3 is TGCGCCAGCAGCTTCGATCCAGCGAGCTCCTACAATGAGCAGTTCTTC. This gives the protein CASSFDPASSYNEQFF.

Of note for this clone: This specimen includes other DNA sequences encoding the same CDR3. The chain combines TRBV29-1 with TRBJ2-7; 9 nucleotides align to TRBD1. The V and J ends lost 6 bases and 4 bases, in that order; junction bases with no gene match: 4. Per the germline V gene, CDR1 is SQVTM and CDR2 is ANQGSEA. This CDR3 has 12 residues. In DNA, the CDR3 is TGCAGCGTGGGACAGGGAGAATACGAGCAGTACTTC. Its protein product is CSVGQGEYEQYF.

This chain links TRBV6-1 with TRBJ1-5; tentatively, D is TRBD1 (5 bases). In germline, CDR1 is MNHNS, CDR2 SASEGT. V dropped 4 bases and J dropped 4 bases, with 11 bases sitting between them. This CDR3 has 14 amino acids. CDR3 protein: CASSGGTYNQPQHF. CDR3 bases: TGTGCCAGCAGTGGAGGGACTTATAATCAGCCCCAGCATTTT.

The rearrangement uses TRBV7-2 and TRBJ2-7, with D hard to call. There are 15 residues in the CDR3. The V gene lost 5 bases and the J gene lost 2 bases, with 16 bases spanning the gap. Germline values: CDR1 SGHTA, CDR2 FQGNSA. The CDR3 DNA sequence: TGTGCCAGCAGCCCCGTCTGGTCCAGAGCCTACGAGCAGTACTTC. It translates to CASSPVWSRAYEQYF.

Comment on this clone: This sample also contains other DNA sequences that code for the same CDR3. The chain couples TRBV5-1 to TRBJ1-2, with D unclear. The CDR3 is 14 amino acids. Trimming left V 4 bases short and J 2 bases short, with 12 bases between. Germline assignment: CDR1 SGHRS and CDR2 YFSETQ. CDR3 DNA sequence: TGCGCCAGCAGCCTGGGCCCTGTCAACTATGGCTACACCTTC. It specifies CASSLGPVNYGYTF. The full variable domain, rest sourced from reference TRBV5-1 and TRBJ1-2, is KAGVTQTPRYLIKTRGQQVTLSCSPISGHRSVSWYQQTPGQGLQFLFEYFSETQRNKGNFPGRFSGRQFSNSRSEMNVSTLELGDSALYLCASSLGPVNYGYTFGSGTRLTVV.

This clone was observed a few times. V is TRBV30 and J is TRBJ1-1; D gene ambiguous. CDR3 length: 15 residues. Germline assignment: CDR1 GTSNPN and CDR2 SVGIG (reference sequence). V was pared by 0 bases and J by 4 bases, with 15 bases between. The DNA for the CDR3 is TGTGCCTGGAGTGTAGGCATAAAAGGTCTCACTGAAGCTTTCTTT. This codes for CAWSVGIKGLTEAFF.

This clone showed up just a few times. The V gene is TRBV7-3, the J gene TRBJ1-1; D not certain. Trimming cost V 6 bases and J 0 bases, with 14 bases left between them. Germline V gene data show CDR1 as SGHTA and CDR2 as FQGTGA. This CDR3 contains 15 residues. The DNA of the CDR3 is TGTGCCAGCAGGTCCGGCGGGAGAATGAACACTGAAGCTTTCTTT. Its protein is CASRSGGRMNTEAFF.

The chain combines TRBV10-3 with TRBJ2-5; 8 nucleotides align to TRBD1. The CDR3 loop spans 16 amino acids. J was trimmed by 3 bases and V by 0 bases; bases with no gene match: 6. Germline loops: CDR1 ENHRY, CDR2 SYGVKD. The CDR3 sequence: CAISESGGTGEETQYF. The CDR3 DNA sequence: TGTGCCATCAGTGAGTCTGGTGGGACAGGAGAAGAGACCCAGTACTTC.